The subject of this entry is one T cell receptor (beta chain). Its matching antigen is unknown. V was pared by 1 base and J by 9 bases, with 10 bases of the junction left unmatched. The CDR3 has 15 residues. Per germline, CDR1 SGDLS and CDR2 YYNGEE. The data stem from a study of T cell repertoires in urothelial bladder cancer. Study context: A few lesions each were cT0, cTa, cT1, and cT2 or greater.

Measured with immunoSEQ multiplex PCR; TCRdb has only the in-frame clones, and not every one. Of several thousand clones in the sample, 58% were seen once. Study conclusions and caveats: Urothelial carcinoma specimens: median roughly 5,600 T cells versus some 24,000 in benign.

This TCR came from a human donor with urothelial carcinoma. Input material: tumor-infiltrating cells from bladder cancer. This chain links TRBV9 with TRBJ2-1; 7 nucleotides agree with TRBD2. CDR3: CASSVWEGLSSEQFF. The CDR3 DNA reads as TGTGCCAGCAGCGTATGGGAGGGGCTGTCGAGTGAGCAGTTCTTC.